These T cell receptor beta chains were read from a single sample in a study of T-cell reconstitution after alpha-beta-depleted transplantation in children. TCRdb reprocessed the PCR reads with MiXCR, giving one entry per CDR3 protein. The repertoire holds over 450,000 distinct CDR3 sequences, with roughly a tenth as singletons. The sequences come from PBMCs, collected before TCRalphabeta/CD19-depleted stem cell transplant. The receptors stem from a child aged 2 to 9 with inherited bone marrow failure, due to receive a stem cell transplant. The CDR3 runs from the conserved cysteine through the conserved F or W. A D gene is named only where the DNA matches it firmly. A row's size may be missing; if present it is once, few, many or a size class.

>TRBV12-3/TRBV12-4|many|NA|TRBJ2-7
CASSFHRVYEQYF
TGTGCCAGCAGTTTCCACAGGGTATACGAGCAGTACTTC
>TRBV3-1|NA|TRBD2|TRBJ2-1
CASSQDIASGRANEQFF
TGTGCCAGCAGCCAAGATATTGCTAGCGGGAGGGCCAATGAGCAGTTCTTC
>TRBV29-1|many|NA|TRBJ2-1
CSAGRPVKFF
TGCAGCGCTGGGAGACCAGTGAAGTTCTTC
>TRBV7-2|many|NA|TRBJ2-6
CASTPGGRWANVLTF
TGTGCCAGCACCCCTGGGGGACGCTGGGCCAACGTCCTGACTTTC
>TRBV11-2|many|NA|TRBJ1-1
CASSLYMGGNTEAFF
TGTGCCAGCAGCTTATATATGGGGGGGAACACTGAAGCTTTCTTT
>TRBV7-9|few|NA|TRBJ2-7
CASSPWAGTVDEQYF
TGTGCCAGCAGCCCCTGGGCGGGAACCGTTGACGAGCAGTACTTC
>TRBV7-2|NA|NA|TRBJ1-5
CASSSLPERRQPQHF
TGTGCCAGCAGCTCCCTCCCCGAAAGGAGGCAGCCCCAGCATTTT
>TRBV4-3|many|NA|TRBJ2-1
CASSQRGENEQFF
TGCGCCAGCAGCCAAAGGGGGGAGAATGAGCAGTTCTTC
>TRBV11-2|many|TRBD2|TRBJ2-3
CASSFRAGGRDTQYF
TGTGCCAGCAGCTTCCGCGCGGGAGGGCGAGATACGCAGTATTTT
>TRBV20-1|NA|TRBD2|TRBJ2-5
CCARDLPGTSGSGETQYF
TGCTGTGCTAGAGATCTACCCGGGACTAGCGGGAGCGGGGAGACCCAGTACTTC
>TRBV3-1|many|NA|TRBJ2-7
CASSHRLTGFQSYEQYF
TGTGCCAGCAGCCACCGCCTCACAGGGTTCCAATCCTACGAGCAGTACTTC
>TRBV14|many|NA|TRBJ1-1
CASSRGLNTEAFF
TGTGCCAGTAGTAGAGGCCTGAACACTGAAGCTTTCTTT
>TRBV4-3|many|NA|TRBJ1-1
CASSQDTPGSSTEAFF
TGCGCCAGCAGCCAGGACACCCCAGGTAGTTCAACTGAAGCTTTCTTT
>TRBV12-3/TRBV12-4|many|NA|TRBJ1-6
CASSPPTDNSPLHF
TGTGCCAGCAGTCCGCCGACAGACAATTCACCCCTCCACTTT
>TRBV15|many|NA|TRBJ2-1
CATSKSDWYNNEQFF
TGTGCCACCAGCAAATCGGACTGGTACAACAATGAGCAGTTCTTC
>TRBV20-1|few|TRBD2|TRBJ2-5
CSAPFLAGGPLETQYF
TGCAGTGCTCCCTTTTTAGCGGGAGGGCCATTAGAGACCCAGTACTTC
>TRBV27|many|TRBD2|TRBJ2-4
CASSLAGLAKNIQYF
TGTGCTAGCAGTTTAGCGGGTCTAGCCAAAAACATTCAGTACTTC
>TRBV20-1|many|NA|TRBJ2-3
CSASSPGRISTDTQYF
TGCAGTGCCTCCTCCCCGGGACGGATTTCCACAGATACGCAGTATTTT
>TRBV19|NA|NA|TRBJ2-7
CASSTRGDIYEQYF
TGTGCCAGTAGTACCCGGGGGGACATCTACGAGCAGTACTTC
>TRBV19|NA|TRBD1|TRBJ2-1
CARPRTGHEQFF
TGTGCCAGACCCCGGACAGGGCATGAGCAGTTCTTC
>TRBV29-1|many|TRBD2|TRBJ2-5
CSDLGLAGGETQYF
TGCAGCGACCTCGGACTAGCGGGAGGAGAGACCCAGTACTTC
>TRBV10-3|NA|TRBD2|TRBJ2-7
CAISDGGSFAEQYF
TGTGCCATCAGTGACGGCGGGAGCTTTGCCGAGCAGTACTTC
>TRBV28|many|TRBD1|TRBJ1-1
CASSLTGVNTEAFF
TGTGCCAGCAGTTTAACAGGGGTGAACACTGAAGCTTTCTTT
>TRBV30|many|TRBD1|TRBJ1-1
CAWTGQGFAEAFF
TGTGCCTGGACGGGACAGGGGTTCGCTGAAGCTTTCTTT